This TCR beta chain was captured by sequencing in a study of OX40 agonist ivuxolimab in advanced cancers. Comment on this clone: A junction end diverges from the germline sequence, so it may reflect a read error.

The protocol was immunoSEQ multiplex PCR, while the TCRdb copy is restricted to in-frame clones and leaves out a portion. This table holds 55,000 to 65,000 clones, around 93% found once. Germline V gene data show CDR1 as SGHDT and CDR2 as YYEEEE. The CDR3 totals 16 residues. The sample in question was CD4+ or CD8+ T cells sorted from blood, obtained in a trial of the OX40 agonist ivuxolimab. The rearrangement uses TRBV5-6 and TRBJ2-2; D perhaps matches TRBD2 (5 bases). This receptor was obtained from an adult with an advanced solid tumor such as melanoma, head and neck, liver or kidney cancer. DNA for the CDR3: TGTGCCAGCAGCTTACCGCCTCGTCAGGAACACCGGGGAGCTGTTTTT. Translation gives CASSLPPRQEHRGAVF.